This T cell receptor beta chain was obtained from a study of OX40 agonist ivuxolimab in advanced cancers. Overall study context: Treatment received earlier with anti-PD-1, anti-PD-L1 or anti-CTLA-4 agents was allowed, and over 35% had some. General study findings and limits: CD8+ T cells showed, on average, more clonal expansion than CD4+ cells.

Measured with immunoSEQ multiplex PCR; TCRdb has only the in-frame clones, and not every one. The repertoire holds tens of thousands of clones, with 90% as singletons. From germline, CDR1 is SGHTA and CDR2 FQGNSA. CDR3 length equals 15 residues. Trimming at V came to 2 bases and at J to 0 bases, leaving 3 bases not matched to a gene. With respect to this clone: As yet, its antigen is unknown.

The TCR originated in an adult with an advanced solid tumor such as melanoma, head and neck, liver or kidney cancer. The sample consisted of CD4+ or CD8+ T cells sorted from blood, taken in a trial of the OX40 agonist ivuxolimab. The chain has TRBV7-2 and TRBJ1-2, with 7 bases aligning to TRBD1. This chain's CDR3 is CASSLRTGSNYGYTF. CDR3 nucleotides: TGTGCCAGCAGCTTAAGGACAGGATCTAACTATGGCTACACCTTC.